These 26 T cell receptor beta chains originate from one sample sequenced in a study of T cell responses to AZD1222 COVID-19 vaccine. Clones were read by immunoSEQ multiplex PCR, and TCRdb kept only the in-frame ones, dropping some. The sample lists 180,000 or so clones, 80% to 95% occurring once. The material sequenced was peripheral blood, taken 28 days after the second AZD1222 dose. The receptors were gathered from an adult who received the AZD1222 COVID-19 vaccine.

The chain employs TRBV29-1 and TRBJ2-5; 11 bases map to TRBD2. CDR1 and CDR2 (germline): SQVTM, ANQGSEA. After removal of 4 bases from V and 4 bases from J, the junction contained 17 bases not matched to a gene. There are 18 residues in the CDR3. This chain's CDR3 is CSVGGVGLTSGKAETQYF. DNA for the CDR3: TGCAGCGTTGGGGGGGTTGGGTTGACTAGCGGGAAAGCAGAGACCCAGTACTTC.

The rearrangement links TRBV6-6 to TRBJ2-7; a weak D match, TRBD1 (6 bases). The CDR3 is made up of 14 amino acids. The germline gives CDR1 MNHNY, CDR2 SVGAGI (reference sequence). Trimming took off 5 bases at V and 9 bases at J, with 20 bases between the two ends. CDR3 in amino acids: CASSPSRSGEMQYF. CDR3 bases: TGTGCCAGCAGTCCCTCCAGGTCAGGGGAAATGCAGTACTTC.

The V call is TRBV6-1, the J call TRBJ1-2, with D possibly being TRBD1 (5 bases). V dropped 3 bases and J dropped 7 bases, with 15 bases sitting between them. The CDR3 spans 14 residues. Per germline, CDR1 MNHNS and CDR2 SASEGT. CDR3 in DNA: TGTGCCAGCAGTGAGAACTCAGGGAAGAGTGGCTACACCTTC. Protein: CASSENSGKSGYTF.

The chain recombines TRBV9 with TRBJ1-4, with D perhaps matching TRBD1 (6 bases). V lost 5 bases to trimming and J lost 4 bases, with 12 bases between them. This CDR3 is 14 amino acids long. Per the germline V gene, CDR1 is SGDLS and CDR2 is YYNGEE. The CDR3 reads CASSPEDSNEKLFF. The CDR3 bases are TGTGCCAGCAGTCCCGAGGACAGTAATGAAAAACTGTTTTTT.

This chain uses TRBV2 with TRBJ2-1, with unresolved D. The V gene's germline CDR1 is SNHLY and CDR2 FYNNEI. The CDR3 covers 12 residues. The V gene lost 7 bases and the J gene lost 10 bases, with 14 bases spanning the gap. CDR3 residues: CASTGPPREQFF. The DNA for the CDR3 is TGTGCCAGCACCGGACCACCTCGGGAGCAGTTCTTC.

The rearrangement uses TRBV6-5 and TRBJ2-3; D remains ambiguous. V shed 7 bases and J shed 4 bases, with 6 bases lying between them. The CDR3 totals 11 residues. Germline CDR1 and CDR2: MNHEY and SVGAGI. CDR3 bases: TGTGCCAGCAAAAGGGCAGATACGCAGTATTTT. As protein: CASKRADTQYF.

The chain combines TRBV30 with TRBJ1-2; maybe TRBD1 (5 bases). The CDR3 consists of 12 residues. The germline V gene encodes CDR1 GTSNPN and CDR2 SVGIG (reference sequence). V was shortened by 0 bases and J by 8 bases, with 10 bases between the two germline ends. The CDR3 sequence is CAWSVEGLGYTF. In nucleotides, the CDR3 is TGTGCCTGGAGTGTAGAGGGACTCGGCTACACCTTC.

The chain's CDR3 is CASSGDSFTTQYF. CDR3 sequence (DNA): TGTGCCAGCAGCGGGGACTCCTTCACCACGCAGTATTTT. The gene calls are TRBV7-3 and TRBJ2-3, with D possibly TRBD2 on 6 matching bases. The CDR3 has 13 amino acids. Trimming removed 5 bases at V and 9 bases at J, with 15 bases between. In germline, CDR1 is SGHTA, CDR2 FQGTGA.

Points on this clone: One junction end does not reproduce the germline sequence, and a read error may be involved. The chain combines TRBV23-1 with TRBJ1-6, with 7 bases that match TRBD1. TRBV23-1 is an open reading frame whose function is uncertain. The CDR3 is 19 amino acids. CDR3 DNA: TGCGCCAACAGTCAATTGGCAGGGGGTACTCCGTACTATAATTCACCCCTCCACTTT. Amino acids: CANSQLAGGTPYYNSPLHF.

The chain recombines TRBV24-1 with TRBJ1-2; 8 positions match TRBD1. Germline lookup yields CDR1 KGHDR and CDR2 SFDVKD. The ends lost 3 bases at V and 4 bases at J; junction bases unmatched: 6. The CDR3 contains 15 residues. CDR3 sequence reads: CATSDAGQGGYGYTF. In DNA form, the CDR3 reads TGTGCCACCAGTGATGCTGGACAGGGCGGCTATGGCTACACCTTC.

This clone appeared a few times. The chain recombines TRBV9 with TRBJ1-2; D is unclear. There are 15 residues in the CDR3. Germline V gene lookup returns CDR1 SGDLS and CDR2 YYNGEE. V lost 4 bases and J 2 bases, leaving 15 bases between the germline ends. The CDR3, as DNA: TGTGCCAGCAGCCCCCTCCACCAGGAGAACTATGGCTACACCTTC. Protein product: CASSPLHQENYGYTF.

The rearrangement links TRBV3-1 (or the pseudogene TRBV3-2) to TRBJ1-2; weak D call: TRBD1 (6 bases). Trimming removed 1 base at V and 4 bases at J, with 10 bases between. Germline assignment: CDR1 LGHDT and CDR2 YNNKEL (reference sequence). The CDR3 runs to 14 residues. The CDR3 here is CASSQVGGPYGYTF. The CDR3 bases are TGTGCCAGCAGCCAAGTAGGGGGACCCTATGGCTACACCTTC.

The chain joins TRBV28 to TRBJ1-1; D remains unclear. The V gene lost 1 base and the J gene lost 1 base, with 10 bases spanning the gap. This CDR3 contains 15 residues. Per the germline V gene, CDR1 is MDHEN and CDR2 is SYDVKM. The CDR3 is CASSLSVRRNTEAFF. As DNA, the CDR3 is TGTGCCAGCAGTTTATCCGTACGGAGGAACACTGAAGCTTTCTTT.

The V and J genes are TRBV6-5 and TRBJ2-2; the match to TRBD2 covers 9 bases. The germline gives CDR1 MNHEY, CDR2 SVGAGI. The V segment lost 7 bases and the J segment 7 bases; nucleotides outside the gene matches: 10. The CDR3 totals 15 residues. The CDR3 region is CASTFFSGSGGELFF. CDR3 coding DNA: TGTGCCAGCACCTTCTTTAGCGGGAGCGGCGGGGAGCTGTTTTTT.

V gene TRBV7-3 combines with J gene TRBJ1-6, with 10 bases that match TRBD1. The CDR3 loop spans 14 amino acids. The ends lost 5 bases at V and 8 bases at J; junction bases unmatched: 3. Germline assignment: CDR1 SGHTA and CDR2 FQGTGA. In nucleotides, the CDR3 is TGTGCCAGCAGCCCCGGGACAGGGGATTCACCCCTCCACTTT. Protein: CASSPGTGDSPLHF.

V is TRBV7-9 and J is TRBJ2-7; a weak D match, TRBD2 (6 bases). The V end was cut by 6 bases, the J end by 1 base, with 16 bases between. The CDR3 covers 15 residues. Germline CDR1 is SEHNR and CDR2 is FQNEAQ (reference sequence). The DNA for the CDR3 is TGTGCCAGCAGTGACCATGCGGGGACTTCCTACGAGCAGTACTTC. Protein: CASSDHAGTSYEQYF.

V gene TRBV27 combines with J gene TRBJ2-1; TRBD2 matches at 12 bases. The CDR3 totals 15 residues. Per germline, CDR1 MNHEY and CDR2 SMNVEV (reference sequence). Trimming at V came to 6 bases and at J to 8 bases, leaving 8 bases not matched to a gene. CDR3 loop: CASSQGLAGWDEQFF. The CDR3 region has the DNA TGTGCCAGCAGCCAGGGACTAGCGGGTTGGGATGAGCAGTTCTTC.

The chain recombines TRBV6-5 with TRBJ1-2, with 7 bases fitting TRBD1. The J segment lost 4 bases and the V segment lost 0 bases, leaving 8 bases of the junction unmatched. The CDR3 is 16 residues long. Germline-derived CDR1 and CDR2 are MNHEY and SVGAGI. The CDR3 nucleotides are TGTGCCAGCAGTTACTCCCGAAACAGGGGATCCTATGGCTACACCTTC. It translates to CASSYSRNRGSYGYTF.

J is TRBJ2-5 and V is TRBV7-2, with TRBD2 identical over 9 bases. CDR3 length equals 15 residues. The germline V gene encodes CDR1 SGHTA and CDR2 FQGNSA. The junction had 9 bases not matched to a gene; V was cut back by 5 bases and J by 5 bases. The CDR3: CASSKTGLASETQYF. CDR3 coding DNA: TGTGCCAGCAGCAAAACGGGACTAGCCTCGGAGACCCAGTACTTC.

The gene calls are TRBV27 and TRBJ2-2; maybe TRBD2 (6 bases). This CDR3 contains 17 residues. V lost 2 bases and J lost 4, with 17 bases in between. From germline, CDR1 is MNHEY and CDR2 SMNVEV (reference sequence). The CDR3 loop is CASSLGNPGVSTGELFF. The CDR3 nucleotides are TGTGCCAGCAGTTTAGGAAACCCGGGGGTGAGCACCGGGGAGCTGTTTTTT.

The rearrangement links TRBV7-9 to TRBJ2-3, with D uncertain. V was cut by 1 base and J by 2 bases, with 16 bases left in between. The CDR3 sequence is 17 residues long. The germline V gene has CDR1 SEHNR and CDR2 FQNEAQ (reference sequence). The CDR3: CASSLGGSPYNTDTQYF. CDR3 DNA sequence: TGTGCCAGCAGCTTAGGTGGTAGCCCATATAACACAGATACGCAGTATTTT.

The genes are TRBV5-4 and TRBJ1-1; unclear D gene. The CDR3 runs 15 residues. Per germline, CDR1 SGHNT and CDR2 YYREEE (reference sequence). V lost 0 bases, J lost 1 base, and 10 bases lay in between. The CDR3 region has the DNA TGTGCCAGCAGCTTGGCCTCTAACAAGAACACTGAAGCTTTCTTT. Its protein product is CASSLASNKNTEAFF.

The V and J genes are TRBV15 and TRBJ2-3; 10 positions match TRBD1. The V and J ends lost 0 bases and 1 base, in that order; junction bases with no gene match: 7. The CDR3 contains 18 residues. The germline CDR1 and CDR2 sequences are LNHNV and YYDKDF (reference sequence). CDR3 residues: CATSREGTGDKGTDTQYF. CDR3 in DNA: TGTGCCACCAGCAGAGAGGGGACAGGGGATAAAGGCACAGATACGCAGTATTTT. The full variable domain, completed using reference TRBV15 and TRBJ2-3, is DAMVIQNPRYQVTQFGKPVTLSCSQTLNHNVMYWYQQKSSQAPKLLFHYYDKDFNNEADTPDNFQSRRPNTSFCFLDIRSPGLGDTAMYLCATSREGTGDKGTDTQYFGPGTRLTVL.

CDR3 amino acids: CASSYSDRARGNTEAFF. CDR3 DNA: TGTGCCAGCAGTTACTCAGACAGGGCCCGAGGGAACACTGAAGCTTTCTTT. This rearrangement joins TRBV6-2 or TRBV6-3 to TRBJ1-1, with TRBD1 matching 7 bases. V was clipped by 0 bases and J by 1 base; unmatched bases: 8. CDR1 and CDR2 from the germline V gene are MNHEY and SVGEGT. The CDR3 is made up of 17 amino acids.

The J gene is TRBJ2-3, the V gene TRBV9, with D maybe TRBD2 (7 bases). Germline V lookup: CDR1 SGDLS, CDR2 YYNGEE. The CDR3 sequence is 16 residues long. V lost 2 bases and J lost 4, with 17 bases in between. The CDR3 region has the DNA TGTGCCAGCAGCGTTCCTAGGGGAGGGGGGCCAGATACGCAGTATTTT. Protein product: CASSVPRGGGPDTQYF.

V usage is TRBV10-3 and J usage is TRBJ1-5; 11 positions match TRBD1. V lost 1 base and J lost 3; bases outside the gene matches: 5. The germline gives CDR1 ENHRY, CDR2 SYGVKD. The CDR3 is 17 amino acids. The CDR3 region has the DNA TGTGCCATCAGTGAGTACGGGGACAGGGGGAACAATCAGCCCCAGCATTTT. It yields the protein CAISEYGDRGNNQPQHF.